The T cell receptor (beta chain) described here comes from a study of metastatic and nonmetastatic thyroid tumors. Study as a whole: Comparison of repertoires was carried out across blood and tumor or nodule tissue from malignant and benign thyroid patients.

This clone was counted between two and nine times. Its antigen is currently unknown. A much larger clone differs from this one at a single base, so this may be a read error. Other DNA sequences in this specimen translate into the identical CDR3. Original processing methods: To classify distant metastasis in papillary thyroid cancer, a model was built from CDR3 differences across clinicopathological groups. TCRdb re-clonotyped the PCR reads through MiXCR. What appears here as the V and J calls and clone size reflects TCRdb's work, not the paper's. This sample has 80,000 to 85,000 clones; under 15% occur once, and the top ten carry roughly 9.1%. Study-wide results and limits: A significant increase in TCR beta diversity was reportedly seen in malignant thyroid tumors relative to benign nodules, in blood and tumor.

Each patient came to thyroid surgery without any prior treatment (of any kind). The clonotype originates from a female donor with papillary thyroid cancer or a benign thyroid nodule (not recorded which). Some clones in this sample may be carry-over from other donors' samples. Sequencing used tumor tissue.

The CDR3 sequence is CASRNTGELFF. The CDR3, as DNA: TGTGCGTCCCGTAACACCGGGGAGCTGTTTTTT. J is TRBJ2-2 and V is TRBV7-6; no clear D. From germline, CDR1 is SGHVS and CDR2 FNYEAQ. CDR3 length equals 11 residues. The whole variable domain, remainder taken from reference TRBV7-6 and TRBJ2-2, is GAGVSQSPRYKVTKRGQDVALRCDPISGHVSLYWYRQALGQGPEFLTYFNYEAQQDKSGLPNDRFSAERPEGSISTLTIQRTEQRDSAMYRCASRNTGELFFGEGSRLTVL.